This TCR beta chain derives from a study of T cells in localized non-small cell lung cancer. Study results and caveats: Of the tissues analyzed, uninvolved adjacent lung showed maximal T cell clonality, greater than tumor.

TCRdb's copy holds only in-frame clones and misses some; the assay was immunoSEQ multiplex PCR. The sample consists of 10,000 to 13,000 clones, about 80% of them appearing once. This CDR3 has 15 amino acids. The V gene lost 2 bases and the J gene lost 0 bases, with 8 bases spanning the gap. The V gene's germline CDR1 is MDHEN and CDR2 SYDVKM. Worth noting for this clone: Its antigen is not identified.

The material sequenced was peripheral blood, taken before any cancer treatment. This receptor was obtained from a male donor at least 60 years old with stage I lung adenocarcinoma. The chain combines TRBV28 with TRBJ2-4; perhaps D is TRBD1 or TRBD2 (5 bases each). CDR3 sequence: CASSLRGVAKNIQYF. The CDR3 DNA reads TGTGCCAGCAGTTTAAGGGGAGTAGCCAAAAACATTCAGTACTTC. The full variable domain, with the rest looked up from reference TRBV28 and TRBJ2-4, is DVKVTQSSRYLVKRTGEKVFLECVQDMDHENMFWYRQDPGLGLRLIYFSYDVKMKEKGDIPEGYSVSREKKERFSLILESASTNQTSMYLCASSLRGVAKNIQYFGAGTRLSVL.